This entry features one T cell receptor beta chain sequence. The germline CDR1 and CDR2 sequences are SGHTA and FQGNSA. This CDR3 comprises 16 residues. TRB was amplified by touch-down multiplex PCR, primer pools A and B combined. TCRdb reworked the multiplex PCR reads into one entry per CDR3 protein, no DNA. This table lists some 11,000 distinct CDR3 sequences. Some 39,000 genome equivalents of blood DNA were amplified for TRB. These data belong to a study of T cell clusters in autoimmune cytopenias. The receptor's source is a human donor with an autoimmune cytopenia or autoimmune hepatitis (not recorded which). Sequenced: peripheral blood. This chain uses TRBV7-2 with TRBJ2-7; there is no DNA to check the TCRdb D call of TRBD2. CDR3 loop: CASSSSGLAGNYEQYF.